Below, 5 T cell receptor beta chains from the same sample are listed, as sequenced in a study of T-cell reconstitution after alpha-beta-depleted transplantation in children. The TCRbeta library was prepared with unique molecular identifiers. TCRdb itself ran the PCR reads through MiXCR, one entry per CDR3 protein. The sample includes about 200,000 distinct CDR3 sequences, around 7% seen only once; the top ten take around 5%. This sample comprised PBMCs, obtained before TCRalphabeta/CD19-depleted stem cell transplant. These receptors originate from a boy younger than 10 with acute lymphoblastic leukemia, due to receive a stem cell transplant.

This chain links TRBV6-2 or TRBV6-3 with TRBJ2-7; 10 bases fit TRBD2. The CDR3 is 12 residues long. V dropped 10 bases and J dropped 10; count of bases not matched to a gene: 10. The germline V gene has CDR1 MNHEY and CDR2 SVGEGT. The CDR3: CAISSSGRHQYF. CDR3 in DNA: TGTGCCATTTCCTCTAGCGGGAGACATCAGTACTTC.

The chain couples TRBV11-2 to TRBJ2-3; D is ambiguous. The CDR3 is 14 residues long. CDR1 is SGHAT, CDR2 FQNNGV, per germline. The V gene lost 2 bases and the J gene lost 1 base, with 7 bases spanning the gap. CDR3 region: CASSLIKGTDTQYF. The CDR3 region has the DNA TGTGCCAGCAGCTTAATTAAGGGCACAGATACGCAGTATTTT.

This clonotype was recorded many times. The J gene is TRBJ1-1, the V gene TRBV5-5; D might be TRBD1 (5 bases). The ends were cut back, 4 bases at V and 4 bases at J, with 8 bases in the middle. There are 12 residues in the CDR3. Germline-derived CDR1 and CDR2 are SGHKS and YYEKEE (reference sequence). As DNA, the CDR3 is TGTGCCAGCAGCCCGGGGCGCACTGAAGCTTTCTTT. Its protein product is CASSPGRTEAFF.

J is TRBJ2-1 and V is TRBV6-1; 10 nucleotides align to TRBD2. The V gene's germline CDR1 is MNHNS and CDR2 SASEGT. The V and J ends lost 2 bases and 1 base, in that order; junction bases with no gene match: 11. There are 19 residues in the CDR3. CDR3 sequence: CASSELGLAGAQSYNEQFF. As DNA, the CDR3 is TGTGCCAGCAGTGAACTTGGTCTAGCGGGGGCCCAATCCTACAATGAGCAGTTCTTC.

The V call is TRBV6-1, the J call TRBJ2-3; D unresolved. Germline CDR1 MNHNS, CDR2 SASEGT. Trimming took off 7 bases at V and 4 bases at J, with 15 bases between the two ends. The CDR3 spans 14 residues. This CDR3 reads CASTTVERADTQYF. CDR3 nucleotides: TGTGCCAGCACCACCGTTGAACGAGCAGATACGCAGTATTTT.